The 8 T cell receptor beta chains below all came from one sample that was sequenced in a study of T-cell memory formation after mild COVID-19. From the 5' RACE reads, TCRdb called clonotypes with MiXCR, one entry per CDR3 protein. This sample has roughly 150,000 distinct CDR3 sequences, with more than 14% found just once. Source material: PBMCs or a T cell subset sorted from them (not recorded which). The receptors were gathered from an adult woman who had mild COVID-19 (a few samples of this study predate the infection). Cell type and time point are not known.

The genes are TRBV9 and TRBJ2-1, with a possible D match to TRBD2 (5 bases). CDR1 and CDR2 (germline): SGDLS, YYNGEE. Trimming stripped 2 bases from V and 10 bases from J, with 13 bases between. The CDR3 runs to 13 residues. The CDR3 DNA reads TGTGCCAGCAGCGTCGAACGGGGTGGGGAGCAGTTCTTC. Protein: CASSVERGGEQFF.

The chain employs TRBV2 and TRBJ1-1; a weak D match, TRBD1 (5 bases). The V gene's germline CDR1 is SNHLY and CDR2 FYNNEI. This CDR3 is 16 amino acids long. The V and J ends lost 8 bases and 5 bases respectively, with 24 bases between them. In nucleotides, the CDR3 is TGTGCCAGCCAGAATCGGGGGGGAGCTTCAGGGACTGAAGCTTTCTTT. It codes for CASQNRGGASGTEAFF. The full variable domain, completed using reference TRBV2 and TRBJ1-1, is EPEVTQTPSHQVTQMGQEVILRCVPISNHLYFYWYRQILGQKVEFLVSFYNNEISEKSEIFDDQFSVERPDGSNFTLKIRSTKLEDSAMYFCASQNRGGASGTEAFFGQGTRLTVV.

This clonotype was detected a few times. The V call is TRBV5-1, the J call TRBJ2-7; D gene ambiguous. V shed 0 bases and J shed 0 bases, with 10 bases lying between them. From germline, CDR1 is SGHRS and CDR2 YFSETQ. CDR3 length: 15 amino acids. CDR3 region: CASSLAGYSSYEQYF. The CDR3, as DNA: TGCGCCAGCAGCTTGGCCGGGTATAGCTCCTACGAGCAGTACTTC.

This chain connects TRBV5-1 to TRBJ1-2; no clear D. This CDR3 region has 12 residues. Deletions cut 4 bases from V and 8 bases from J, with 12 bases between. CDR1 and CDR2 (germline): SGHRS, YFSETQ. For the CDR3, the DNA is TGCGCCAGCAGCAGGTGGGGTCGAGGCTACACCTTC. Translated, it gives CASSRWGRGYTF.

V gene TRBV9 combines with J gene TRBJ2-7; 7 bases agree with TRBD2. Germline V gives CDR1 SGDLS, CDR2 YYNGEE. Trimming at V came to 4 bases and at J to 6 bases, leaving 7 bases not matched to a gene. The CDR3 is 13 amino acids. CDR3 DNA sequence: TGTGCCAGCAGCACGCCGGGGGGACGCGAGCAGTACTTC. This codes for CASSTPGGREQYF.

This chain links TRBV7-6 with TRBJ2-2, with 10 bases fitting TRBD1. In germline, CDR1 is SGHVS, CDR2 FNYEAQ. The CDR3 contains 15 residues. J lost 8 bases, V lost 11 bases, and 14 bases had no gene match. The CDR3 sequence is CASRRTGGSSGELFF. The CDR3 DNA follows: TGTGCCTCTCGGCGGACAGGGGGATCATCTGGGGAGCTGTTTTTT.

This clonotype has ten or more counts. This chain links TRBV5-1 with TRBJ2-1; 7 bases are a match to TRBD1. Germline assignment: CDR1 SGHRS and CDR2 YFSETQ. The ends lost 1 base at V and 6 bases at J; junction bases unmatched: 7. The CDR3 runs 15 residues. Written as DNA, the CDR3 is TGCGCCAGCAGCTTGAGTTTGGCAGGGGGCAATGAGCAGTTCTTC. Amino acid sequence: CASSLSLAGGNEQFF.

Concerning this clonotype: At one of its ends the junction is not consistent with the germline gene, which may arise from a read error. The chain uses TRBV24-1 and TRBJ2-1; D may be TRBD1 or TRBD2 (6 bases each). The CDR3 runs to 12 residues. In germline, CDR1 is KGHDR, CDR2 SFDVKD. The CDR3 DNA reads as TGTGCCACGAGTGTAGGGGGGAGGGAGCAGTTCTTC. This encodes CATSVGGREQFF.